This section outlines one T cell receptor (beta chain) sequence together with its context. TCRdb processed the RT-PCR reads anew with MiXCR; each CDR3 protein has one entry. The table includes 530,000 or so distinct CDR3 sequences, approximately 15% detected once. The data were obtained in a study of response to subunit inactivated influenza vaccine. Germline V gene data show CDR1 as SGHAT and CDR2 as FQNNGV. Trimming pared 0 bases from V and 3 bases from J, leaving 12 bases between. The CDR3 totals 15 residues. V gene TRBV11-2 combines with J gene TRBJ2-7; D is uncertain. The sample here was PBMCs from blood, taken 11 to 12 days after vaccination. The TCR originated in a man aged 45 to 65 who received an inactivated influenza vaccine. The CDR3 loop reads CASSLEGNGFYEQYF. CDR3 in DNA: TGTGCCAGCAGCTTAGAAGGGAATGGATTCTACGAGCAGTACTTC.